These 18 T cell receptor beta chains were sequenced from one sample in a study of blood T cell repertoires in COVID-19 (dated by TCRdb to 2019 to 2021). The library was prepared using the immunoSEQ multiplex PCR assay. TCRdb's version of the immuneACCESS table is confined to in-frame rearrangements and falls short of the full clone set. An unresolved V gene accounts for under half of the shortfall where checked; the remainder is of unknown origin. The sample data list approximately 66,000 clones, and 73% of these were observed just once. The biggest ten clones account for approximately 24% of the sample. Sample: peripheral blood. The receptors were sampled from a man between 60 and 75 years old with acute or convalescent COVID-19.

In this sample, this clone turned up a few times. The chain links TRBV5-4 to TRBJ1-6, with TRBD1 matching 7 bases. This CDR3 has 14 amino acids. Germline lookup yields CDR1 SGHNT and CDR2 YYREEE (reference sequence). J gave up 8 bases and V 4 bases, and 6 bases lay outside the gene matches. The CDR3 protein is CASSQGVMDSPLHF. For the CDR3, the DNA is TGTGCCAGCAGCCAGGGGGTTATGGATTCACCCCTCCACTTT.

This chain connects TRBV30 to TRBJ2-2; D gene ambiguous. The CDR3 spans 12 residues. CDR1 and CDR2 from the germline V gene are GTSNPN and SVGIG (reference sequence). Trimming shortened V by 0 bases and J by 6 bases, and 5 bases separated the two germline ends. Here the CDR3 DNA reads TGTGCCTGGAGTGTAATCGCCGGGGAGCTGTTTTTT. Translated: CAWSVIAGELFF.

J is TRBJ2-5 and V is TRBV24-1, with D perhaps matching TRBD1 (6 bases). The germline V and J ends were trimmed by 2 bases and 1 base, with 10 bases remaining between them. Germline V lookup: CDR1 KGHDR, CDR2 SFDVKD. This CDR3 spans 15 amino acids. The CDR3 is CATSDSTGIQETQYF. DNA of the CDR3: TGTGCCACCAGTGATTCTACAGGGATCCAAGAGACCCAGTACTTC.

The chain couples TRBV27 to TRBJ2-1; TRBD2 agrees at 10 bases. The germline CDR1 and CDR2 sequences are MNHEY and SMNVEV (reference sequence). CDR3 length equals 14 residues. Losses at the gene ends were 4 bases for V and 8 bases for J; bases not matched to a gene: 5. CDR3 sequence (DNA): TGTGCCAGCAGTTCCCCAGGGACTAGCGATGAGCAGTTCTTC. As protein: CASSSPGTSDEQFF.

V usage is TRBV9 and J usage is TRBJ2-2; TRBD1 agrees at 7 bases. Germline V gene data show CDR1 as SGDLS and CDR2 as YYNGEE. The CDR3 covers 13 residues. The V segment lost 2 bases and the J segment 6 bases; nucleotides outside the gene matches: 1. CDR3 in amino acids: CASSVQGAGELFF. For the CDR3, the DNA is TGTGCCAGCAGCGTGCAGGGGGCCGGGGAGCTGTTTTTT.

The CDR3 reads CASSSPGTGNKRFF. The CDR3 DNA sequence: TGTGCCAGCAGCAGTCCCGGGACAGGGAACAAGAGGTTTTTT. The V gene is TRBV2, the J gene TRBJ1-4, with TRBD1 matching 9 bases. CDR3 length: 14 residues. With V trimmed by 6 bases and J by 16 bases, 15 bases remained unmatched. Germline V gives CDR1 SNHLY, CDR2 FYNNEI.

The V and J genes are TRBV2 and TRBJ1-5, with D hard to call. CDR1 is SNHLY and CDR2 is FYNNEI in the germline V gene. The CDR3 loop spans 13 amino acids. V gave up 1 base and J gave up 5 bases, with 6 bases separating them. The CDR3 DNA reads TGTGCCAGCAGTGAAGTTCGAGATCAGCCCCAGCATTTT. Translated, it gives CASSEVRDQPQHF.

This chain uses TRBV7-2 with TRBJ2-5; 10 nucleotides align to TRBD2. With 2 bases clipped from V and 4 bases from J, the junction kept 4 bases outside the gene matches. The CDR3 length is 15 residues. Germline CDR1 reads SGHTA; CDR2 reads FQGNSA. The CDR3 loop reads CASSLSGTSVETQYF. The CDR3 bases are TGTGCCAGCAGCTTATCGGGGACTAGCGTAGAGACCCAGTACTTC.

The gene calls are TRBV15 and TRBJ1-1; D gene unclear. This CDR3 comprises 14 residues. Germline CDR1 LNHNV, CDR2 YYDKDF (reference sequence). Trimming left V 0 bases short and J 3 bases short, with 8 bases between. The CDR3 DNA reads TGTGCCACCAGCAGAGAGTCGAGGGACACTGAAGCTTTCTTT. Translation gives CATSRESRDTEAFF.

This clone has just a few counts. The V call is TRBV5-1, the J call TRBJ2-7, with unresolved D. The V gene's germline CDR1 is SGHRS and CDR2 YFSETQ. CDR3 length equals 12 residues. The ends were cut back, 4 bases at V and 0 bases at J, with 5 bases in the middle. The CDR3 is CASSPSSYEQYF. Written as DNA, the CDR3 is TGCGCCAGCAGCCCGAGCTCCTACGAGCAGTACTTC.

The chain uses TRBV6-5 and TRBJ1-5; no definite D call. Germline CDR1 reads MNHEY; CDR2 reads SVGAGI. V lost 6 bases to trimming and J lost 5 bases, with 14 bases between them. The length of the CDR3 is 14 residues. The CDR3 spells CASRGRSLYQPQHF. In nucleotides, the CDR3 is TGTGCCAGCAGGGGCAGGTCGTTATATCAGCCCCAGCATTTT.

The V and J genes are TRBV19 and TRBJ2-5; 16 bases match TRBD2. Germline CDR1 reads LNHDA; CDR2 reads SQIVND (reference sequence). V dropped 4 bases and J dropped 2; count of bases not matched to a gene: 13. The CDR3 contains 20 residues. CDR3 coding DNA: TGTGCCAGTAGTACGTCAGATGGGACTAGCGGGAGGGGCGAACAAGAGACCCAGTACTTC. Amino acids: CASSTSDGTSGRGEQETQYF.

J is TRBJ1-1 and V is TRBV28; 7 nucleotides align to TRBD1. The CDR3 has 14 residues. Germline V gives CDR1 MDHEN, CDR2 SYDVKM. J lost 4 bases, V lost 2 bases, and 4 bases had no gene match. CDR3 amino acids: CASSLMTGFTEAFF. For the CDR3, the DNA is TGTGCCAGCAGTTTAATGACAGGGTTCACTGAAGCTTTCTTT.

CDR3 region: CAWSVNRDGYTF. CDR3 DNA: TGTGCCTGGAGTGTAAACAGGGATGGCTACACCTTC. This chain links TRBV30 with TRBJ1-2; tentatively, D is TRBD1 (6 bases). CDR1 GTSNPN and CDR2 SVGIG come from the germline V gene (reference sequence). The V end lost 0 bases, the J end lost 6 bases, and 8 bases lay between the germline ends. The length of the CDR3 is 12 residues.

The chain is built from TRBV7-9 and TRBJ1-1; possible D gene TRBD1, 5 bases. Deletions cut 2 bases from V and 0 bases from J, with 10 bases between. The CDR3 consists of 15 residues. From germline, CDR1 is SEHNR and CDR2 FQNEAQ (reference sequence). This CDR3 reads CASSLQTGMNTEAFF. As DNA, the CDR3 is TGTGCCAGCAGCTTACAAACAGGAATGAACACTGAAGCTTTCTTT.

This clone was observed many times. The chain combines TRBV2 with TRBJ2-3; TRBD1 aligns across 9 bases. The CDR3 is 15 amino acids. The V segment lost 3 bases and the J segment 2 bases; nucleotides outside the gene matches: 3. CDR1 and CDR2 (germline): SNHLY, FYNNEI. The CDR3, as DNA: TGTGCCAGCAGTGACGGGACAGGGCACACAGATACGCAGTATTTT. It is translated as CASSDGTGHTDTQYF.

The chain joins TRBV5-5 to TRBJ2-3, with D possibly being TRBD2 (5 bases). Germline V gene sequence: CDR1 SGHKS, CDR2 YYEKEE (reference sequence). Trimming left V 2 bases short and J 3 bases short, with 13 bases between. This CDR3 comprises 15 residues. The CDR3 sequence: CASSFLPTTTDTQYF. The DNA of the CDR3 is TGTGCCAGCAGCTTTCTCCCGACTACAACAGATACGCAGTATTTT.

The chain links TRBV5-1 to TRBJ2-3; D remains ambiguous. The germline CDR1 and CDR2 sequences are SGHRS and YFSETQ. The CDR3 totals 16 residues. V was pared by 3 bases and J by 0 bases, with 14 bases between. CDR3 region: CASSSISTASTDTQYF. CDR3 bases: TGCGCCAGCAGCTCCATCTCCACAGCCAGCACAGATACGCAGTATTTT. Based on the CDR3 plus reference TRBV5-1 and TRBJ2-3, the full variable domain is KAGVTQTPRYLIKTRGQQVTLSCSPISGHRSVSWYQQTPGQGLQFLFEYFSETQRNKGNFPGRFSGRQFSNSRSEMNVSTLELGDSALYLCASSSISTASTDTQYFGPGTRLTVL.